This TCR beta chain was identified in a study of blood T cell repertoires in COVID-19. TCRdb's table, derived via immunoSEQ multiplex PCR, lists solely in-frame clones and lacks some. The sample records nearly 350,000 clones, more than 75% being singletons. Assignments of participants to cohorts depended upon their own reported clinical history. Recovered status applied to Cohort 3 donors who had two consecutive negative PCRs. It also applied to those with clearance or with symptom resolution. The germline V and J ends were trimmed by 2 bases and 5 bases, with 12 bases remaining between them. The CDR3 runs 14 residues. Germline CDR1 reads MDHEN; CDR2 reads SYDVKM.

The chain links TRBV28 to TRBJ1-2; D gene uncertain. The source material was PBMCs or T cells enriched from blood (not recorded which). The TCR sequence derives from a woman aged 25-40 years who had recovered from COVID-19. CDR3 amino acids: CASSLQARVYGYTF. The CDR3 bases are TGTGCCAGCAGTTTACAGGCGCGGGTTTATGGCTACACCTTC.